The 17 T cell receptor beta chains below come from one sample, sequenced in a study of CD8 T cells in Susac syndrome. Reverse transcription used about 0.45 to 1 ug RNA and random hexamers. TCRdb recomputed calls from the immunoSEQ multiplex PCR reads with MiXCR, one row per CDR3 protein. The sample has roughly 300,000 distinct CDR3 sequences; about 85% are singletons. Material for sequencing was CD8+ T cells from PBMCs. The receptor source for this set is a human donor with multiple sclerosis.

The V gene is TRBV5-4, the J gene TRBJ2-7, with 11 positions matching TRBD2. The V gene end was trimmed by 3 bases and the J gene end by 5 bases; junction bases not matched to a gene: 7. The CDR3 runs to 15 residues. Germline V gives CDR1 SGHNT, CDR2 YYREEE (reference sequence). CDR3 loop: CASSSLTSGNHEQYF. In DNA form, the CDR3 reads TGTGCCAGCAGCTCCCTGACTAGCGGGAACCACGAGCAGTACTTC.

CDR3 DNA: TGTGCCAGCGGTATAGTCAGACTCCCAAGGACTGAAGCTTTCTTT. It is translated as CASGIVRLPRTEAFF. The chain employs TRBV2 and TRBJ1-1; D gene ambiguous. This CDR3 spans 15 amino acids. V was shortened by 8 bases and J by 5 bases, with 21 bases between the two germline ends. The germline V gene has CDR1 SNHLY and CDR2 FYNNEI. Drawing the rest from reference TRBV2 and TRBJ1-1, the complete variable domain is EPEVTQTPSHQVTQMGQEVILRCVPISNHLYFYWYRQILGQKVEFLVSFYNNEISEKSEIFDDQFSVERPDGSNFTLKIRSTKLEDSAMYFCASGIVRLPRTEAFFGQGTRLTVV.

The chain employs TRBV14 and TRBJ2-1, with D perhaps assigned TRBD1 or TRBD2 (5 bases each). This CDR3 region has 13 residues. Germline assignment: CDR1 SGHDN and CDR2 FVKESK. V dropped 1 base and J dropped 7 bases, with 8 bases sitting between them. In nucleotides, the CDR3 is TGTGCCAGCAGCCAAGCGGGACGGAATGAGCAGTTCTTC. Translating gives CASSQAGRNEQFF.

V gene TRBV28 combines with J gene TRBJ2-1; 10 bases are a match to TRBD2. The CDR3 is made up of 16 amino acids. Looked up from germline, CDR1 is MDHEN and CDR2 is SYDVKM. Germline trimming cut 3 bases from V and 7 bases from J; bases unmatched to any gene: 9. This CDR3 is CASSLTLAGVRNEQFF. In nucleotides, the CDR3 is TGTGCCAGCAGTTTGACTCTAGCGGGAGTTAGAAATGAGCAGTTCTTC.

The chain couples TRBV27 to TRBJ2-1; D may correspond to TRBD1 or TRBD2 (5 bases each). The CDR3 totals 12 residues. V was shortened by 10 bases and J by 10 bases, with 17 bases between the two germline ends. Per the germline V gene, CDR1 is MNHEY and CDR2 is SMNVEV (reference sequence). The CDR3 DNA sequence: TGTGCCACCCTTAGAGGGGTTGGCGAGCAGTTCTTC. This encodes CATLRGVGEQFF.

The V call is TRBV24-1, the J call TRBJ1-2, with unresolved D. The CDR3 sequence is 13 residues long. Trimming stripped 4 bases from V and 3 bases from J, with 8 bases between. The germline CDR1 and CDR2 sequences are KGHDR and SFDVKD. CDR3 sequence reads: CATSEGRDYGYTF. CDR3 bases: TGTGCCACCAGTGAGGGTAGGGACTATGGCTACACCTTC.

The genes are TRBV27 and TRBJ1-5; D is unclear. V lost 6 bases to trimming and J lost 4 bases, with 10 bases between them. This CDR3 region has 13 residues. Germline V gives CDR1 MNHEY, CDR2 SMNVEV (reference sequence). CDR3 region: CASSGIVNQPQHF. CDR3 bases: TGTGCCAGCAGCGGTATCGTTAATCAGCCCCAGCATTTT.

This clonotype has only one observation. This sequence joins TRBV5-5 and TRBJ2-5, with a possible D match to TRBD1 (6 bases). V was clipped by 3 bases and J by 2 bases, with 11 bases between them. Germline CDR1 is SGHKS and CDR2 is YYEKEE (reference sequence). This CDR3 is built from 14 residues. CDR3 nucleotide sequence: TGTGCCAGCAGCTCCGAGACAGGACAAGAGACCCAGTACTTC. Translation: CASSSETGQETQYF.

This chain links TRBV29-1 with TRBJ2-4; D not resolved. Per the germline V gene, CDR1 is SQVTM and CDR2 is ANQGSEA. The CDR3 has 12 residues. Trimming removed 2 bases at V and 1 base at J, with 3 bases between. CDR3 amino acids: CSVESAKNIQYF. The CDR3 nucleotides are TGCAGCGTTGAATCGGCCAAAAACATTCAGTACTTC.

This chain joins TRBV28 and TRBJ2-1; 7 bases are shared with TRBD2. Per germline, CDR1 MDHEN and CDR2 SYDVKM. The CDR3 contains 13 residues. V shed 10 bases and J 5 bases; nucleotides not matched to a gene: 8. CDR3 nucleotides: TGTGCCACCCACCGGGGGAGGGACAATGAGCAGTTCTTC. This encodes CATHRGRDNEQFF.

V and J are TRBV3-1 and TRBJ1-5; D is undetermined. The CDR3 covers 15 residues. The V gene lost 6 bases and the J gene lost 1 base, with 13 bases spanning the gap. Germline CDR1 is LGHDT and CDR2 is YNNKEL (reference sequence). In DNA, the CDR3 is TGTGCCAGCAGAAGTGAGCCTCGGAGCAATCAGCCCCAGCATTTT. It encodes CASRSEPRSNQPQHF.

The chain employs TRBV20-1 and TRBJ1-2, with TRBD1 as a possible D gene (6 bases). CDR3 size: 12 residues. From germline, CDR1 is DFQATT and CDR2 SNEGSKA (reference sequence). Trimming cost V 3 bases and J 5 bases, with 10 bases left between them. This CDR3 reads CSARGQTYGYTF. CDR3 nucleotides: TGCAGTGCTAGGGGACAAACTTATGGCTACACCTTC.

This clonotype was picked up one time. The chain joins TRBV19 to TRBJ2-1, with D possibly TRBD2 on 5 matching bases. In germline, CDR1 is LNHDA, CDR2 SQIVND (reference sequence). The V and J ends lost 0 bases and 4 bases respectively, with 7 bases between them. The CDR3 is 14 amino acids. CDR3 loop: CASSIDRGYNEQFF. CDR3 sequence (DNA): TGTGCCAGTAGTATAGATCGGGGATACAATGAGCAGTTCTTC.

The chain recombines TRBV9 with TRBJ1-4; no clear D gene. The length of the CDR3 is 15 residues. V shed 0 bases and J shed 3 bases, with 9 bases lying between them. CDR1 is SGDLS, CDR2 YYNGEE, per germline. The CDR3, as DNA: TGTGCCAGCAGCGTAGGAGGAGGCCCTAATGAAAAACTGTTTTTT. Residues: CASSVGGGPNEKLFF.

The gene calls are TRBV7-3 and TRBJ2-6; D remains unclear. This CDR3 is built from 11 residues. The V end lost 3 bases, the J end lost 9 bases, and 3 bases lay between the germline ends. The germline V gene has CDR1 SGHTA and CDR2 FQGTGA. The CDR3 loop is CASSFHNVLTF. In DNA, the CDR3 is TGTGCCAGCAGCTTCCACAACGTCCTGACTTTC.

This chain joins TRBV27 and TRBJ2-2; no definite D call. The germline CDR1 and CDR2 sequences are MNHEY and SMNVEV (reference sequence). Between the trimmed V and J ends, which lost 3 bases and 7 bases, there was a span of 6 bases. This CDR3 is 12 amino acids long. This CDR3 reads CASSLKGGELFF. The CDR3 DNA is TGTGCCAGCAGTTTGAAAGGCGGGGAGCTGTTTTTT.

The rearrangement uses TRBV9 and TRBJ1-5; D remains ambiguous. Germline V lookup: CDR1 SGDLS, CDR2 YYNGEE. The CDR3 contains 13 residues. The germline V and J ends were trimmed by 0 bases and 7 bases, with 8 bases remaining between them. The CDR3 nucleotides are TGTGCCAGCAGCGTAGCTGTAGGACAGCCCCAGCATTTT. As protein: CASSVAVGQPQHF.